A single T cell receptor (beta chain) is shown here with its context. Its antigen is not identified. The data were obtained in a study of cytomegalovirus exposure and HLA in healthy donors. Study-wide results and limits: Per a later analysis, HLA-associated TCR beta chains showed more clonal expansion than other, equally common TCR beta chains. Donors were assumed by presence/absence analyses to have roughly uniform sequencing depth. CMV antigen specificity was confirmed in vitro for three CMV-associated chains.

This PCR relied on a set of 60 Vbeta primers and 13 Jbeta primers. The method was immunoSEQ multiplex PCR; TCRdb's version includes in-frame clones alone and lacks a portion of them. The sample shows 160,000 or so clones, roughly 80% of them seen only once. The germline V gene has CDR1 MGHRA and CDR2 YSYEKL. This CDR3 has 16 amino acids. V dropped 2 bases and J dropped 5; count of bases not matched to a gene: 7. The specimen was PBMCs. This chain connects TRBV4-1 to TRBJ2-5, with TRBD2 matching 11 bases. The sequence came from a woman aged 30 to 39 in good health and CMV-seropositive. The CDR3 sequence: CASSQFIAGGSETQYF. CDR3 bases: TGCGCCAGCAGCCAATTTATAGCGGGGGGGAGTGAGACCCAGTACTTC.